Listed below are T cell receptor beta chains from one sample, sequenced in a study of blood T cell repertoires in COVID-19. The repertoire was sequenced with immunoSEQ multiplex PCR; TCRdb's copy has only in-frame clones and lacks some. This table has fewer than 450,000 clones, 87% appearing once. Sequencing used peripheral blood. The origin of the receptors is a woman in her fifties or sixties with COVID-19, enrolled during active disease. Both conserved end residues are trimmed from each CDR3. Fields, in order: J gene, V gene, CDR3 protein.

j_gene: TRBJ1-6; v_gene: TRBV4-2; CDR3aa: ASSHPGQNSPLH
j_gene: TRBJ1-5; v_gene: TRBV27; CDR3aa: ASSLLHGPQH
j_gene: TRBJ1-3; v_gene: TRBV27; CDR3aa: ASSLSGHSGNTIY
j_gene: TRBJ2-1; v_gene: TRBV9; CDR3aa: ASSPLAPQGIGEQF
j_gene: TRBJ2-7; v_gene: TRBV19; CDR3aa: ASSIRGNEQY
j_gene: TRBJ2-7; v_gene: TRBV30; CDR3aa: AWCLAGGSEQY
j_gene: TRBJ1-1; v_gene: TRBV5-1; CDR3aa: ASSLGAGTQNTEAF
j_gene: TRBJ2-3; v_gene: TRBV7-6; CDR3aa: ASSLASSGSSAWKDTQY
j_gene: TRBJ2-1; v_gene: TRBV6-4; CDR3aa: ASSDSVGASYNEQF
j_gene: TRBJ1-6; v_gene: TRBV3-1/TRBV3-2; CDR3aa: ASSQDRGGSPLH
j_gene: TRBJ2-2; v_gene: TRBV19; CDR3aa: ASRGGLANTGELF
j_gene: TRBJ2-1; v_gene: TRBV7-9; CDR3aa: ASSLDQIAGVGSDEQF
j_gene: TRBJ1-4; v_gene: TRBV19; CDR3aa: ASRETGTTNEKLF
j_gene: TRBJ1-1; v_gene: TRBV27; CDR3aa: ASSYDSISNTEAF
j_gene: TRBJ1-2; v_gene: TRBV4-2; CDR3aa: ASSRRTGTNYGYT
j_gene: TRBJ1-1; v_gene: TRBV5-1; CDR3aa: ASSSQGMNTEAF
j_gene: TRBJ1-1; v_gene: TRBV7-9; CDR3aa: ASSLVGGLNTEAF
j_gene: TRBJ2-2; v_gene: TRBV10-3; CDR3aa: AISGGQIPYDGELF
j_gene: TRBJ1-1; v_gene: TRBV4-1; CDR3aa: ASSQAGDTEAF
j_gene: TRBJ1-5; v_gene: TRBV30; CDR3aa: AWSKQGGQPQH
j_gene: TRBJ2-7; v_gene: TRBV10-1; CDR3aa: ASSSGRKIEQY
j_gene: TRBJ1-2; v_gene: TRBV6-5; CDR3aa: ASSSDRVDGYT
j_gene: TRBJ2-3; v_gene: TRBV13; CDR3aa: ASSLWRSEDTQY
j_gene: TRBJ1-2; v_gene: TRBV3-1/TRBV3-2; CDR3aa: ASSPAGERGYT
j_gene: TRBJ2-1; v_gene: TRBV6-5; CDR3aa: ASSYGLAGSGGEQF
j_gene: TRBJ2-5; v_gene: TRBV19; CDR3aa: ASSWTTGGATQY
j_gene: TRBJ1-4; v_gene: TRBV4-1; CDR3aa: ASSQAGLGNEKLF
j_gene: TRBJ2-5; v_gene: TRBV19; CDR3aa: ASSSRFTETQY
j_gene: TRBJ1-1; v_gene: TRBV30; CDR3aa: AWSGQVVVEAF
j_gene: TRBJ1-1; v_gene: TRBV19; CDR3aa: ASRDRKNTEAF
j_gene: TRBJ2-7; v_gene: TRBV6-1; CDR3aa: ASSERRTSGNYEQY
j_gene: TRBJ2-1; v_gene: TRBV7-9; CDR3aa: ASSFSLSSSYNEQF
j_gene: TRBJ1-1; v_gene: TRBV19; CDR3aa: ASSMREGTGSGDTEAF
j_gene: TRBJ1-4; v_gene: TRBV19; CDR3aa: ASSTQRDRIMEKLF
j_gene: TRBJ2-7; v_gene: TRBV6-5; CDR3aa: AIRTGGGEQY
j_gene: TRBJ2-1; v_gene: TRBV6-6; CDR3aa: ASSYLAGGYNEQF
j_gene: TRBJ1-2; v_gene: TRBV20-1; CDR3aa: SASLTGTDIGYT
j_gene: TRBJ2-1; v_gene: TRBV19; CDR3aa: ASSIDGRGPSYNEQF
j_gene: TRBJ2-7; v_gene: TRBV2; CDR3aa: ASSPTGVEEQY
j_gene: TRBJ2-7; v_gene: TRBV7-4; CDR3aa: ASSPTSGLAGTTYEQY
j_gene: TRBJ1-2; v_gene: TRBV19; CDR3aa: ASSGTVYYGYT
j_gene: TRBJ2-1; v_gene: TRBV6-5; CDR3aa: ASSRLAGVSEQF
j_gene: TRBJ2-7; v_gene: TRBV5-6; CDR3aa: ASSLEEKQY
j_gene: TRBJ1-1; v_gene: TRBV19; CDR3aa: ASYSMNTEAF
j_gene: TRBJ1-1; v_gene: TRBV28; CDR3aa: ASSLSEVLTEAF